These 14 T cell receptor beta chains originate from one sample sequenced in a study of T cell responses to AZD1222 COVID-19 vaccine. Method: immunoSEQ multiplex PCR; TCRdb's copy keeps in-frame clones and lacks some. In the table there are some 150,000 clones, around 93% of which are singletons. The material was peripheral blood, obtained 28 days after the second AZD1222 dose. These receptors originate from an adult who received the AZD1222 COVID-19 vaccine.

This CDR3 is CASSAILDAPRYTF. Written as DNA, the CDR3 is TGTGCCAGCAGCGCCATATTGGACGCACCTCGCTACACCTTC. V usage is TRBV9 and J usage is TRBJ1-2; D gene ambiguous. The length of the CDR3 is 14 residues. The germline gives CDR1 SGDLS, CDR2 YYNGEE. Trimming took 3 bases from V and 9 from J, leaving 18 bases between them.

J is TRBJ2-7 and V is TRBV10-3; 8 positions match TRBD2. J was trimmed by 1 base and V by 2 bases; bases with no gene match: 7. CDR1 ENHRY and CDR2 SYGVKD come from the germline V gene. The CDR3 contains 16 residues. For the CDR3, the DNA is TGTGCCATCAGTGAGCATGACCGGGGGGGATCCTACGAGCAGTACTTC. Its protein product is CAISEHDRGGSYEQYF.

This sequence joins TRBV9 and TRBJ1-2, with unresolved D. V lost 0 bases, J lost 7 bases, and 16 bases lay in between. Germline values: CDR1 SGDLS, CDR2 YYNGEE. CDR3 length: 15 amino acids. The DNA for the CDR3 is TGTGCCAGCAGCGTAGATTCTGGCCTCGGGAGTGGCTACACCTTC. Its translation: CASSVDSGLGSGYTF.

This rearrangement joins TRBV4-1 to TRBJ2-2; 7 bases are a match to TRBD2. Germline assignment: CDR1 MGHRA and CDR2 YSYEKL. The CDR3 loop spans 15 amino acids. Unmatched junction bases numbered 4, after V lost 4 bases and J lost 2 bases. Here the CDR3 DNA reads TGCGCCAGCAGCCGGGAGGGTGTAAACACCGGGGAGCTGTTTTTT. Its translation: CASSREGVNTGELFF.

The J gene is TRBJ1-2, the V gene TRBV30, with 8 bases that match TRBD1. Trimming cost V 5 bases and J 8 bases; bases outside gene matches: 10. The CDR3 is 13 residues long. From germline, CDR1 is GTSNPN and CDR2 SVGIG (reference sequence). The CDR3 region is CAWDRGFAKGYTF. The CDR3 region has the DNA TGTGCCTGGGACAGGGGTTTCGCGAAGGGCTACACCTTC.

This clone has only one observation. The rearrangement uses TRBV3-1 (or the pseudogene TRBV3-2) and TRBJ2-6; 8 nucleotides match TRBD1. The germline CDR1 and CDR2 sequences are LGHDT and YNNKEL (reference sequence). There are 17 residues in the CDR3. The ends lost 2 bases at V and 2 bases at J; junction bases unmatched: 5. The CDR3 is CASSQRDRRPGANVLTF. The CDR3 DNA follows: TGTGCCAGCAGCCAAAGGGACAGGCGGCCTGGGGCCAACGTCCTGACTTTC.

Notes on this clone: One end of the junction varies from germline; a read error may be responsible. The chain uses TRBV10-3 and TRBJ1-4, with a weak D call TRBD1 (6 bases). The CDR3 consists of 15 residues. CDR1 and CDR2 (germline): ENHRY, SYGVKD. As DNA, the CDR3 is TGTGCCATCAGTCCAACAGGGTCACCTAAGGAAAAACTGTTTTTT. The encoded protein is CAISPTGSPKEKLFF.

The J gene is TRBJ1-4, the V gene TRBV4-3, with 10 bases identical to TRBD1. Trimming removed 2 bases from V and 8 bases from J; junction bases left unmatched: 8. The CDR3 contains 16 residues. The germline gives CDR1 LGHNA, CDR2 YSLEER. CDR3: CASSQQRQGAGEKLFF. CDR3 in DNA: TGCGCCAGCAGCCAACAACGACAGGGGGCGGGCGAAAAACTGTTTTTT.

The chain combines TRBV19 with TRBJ1-2, with 9 bases matching TRBD1. V lost 5 bases and J lost 10; bases outside the gene matches: 17. Looked up from germline, CDR1 is LNHDA and CDR2 is SQIVND (reference sequence). The CDR3 length is 16 residues. CDR3 bases: TGTGCCAGTAGTCCTTCCGCACCGGGACAGGGATTATTCTACACCTTC. Encoded protein: CASSPSAPGQGLFYTF. The full variable domain, rest sourced from reference TRBV19 and TRBJ1-2, is DGGITQSPKYLFRKEGQNVTLSCEQNLNHDAMYWYRQDPGQGLRLIYYSQIVNDFQKGDIAEGYSVSREKKESFPLTVTSAQKNPTAFYLCASSPSAPGQGLFYTFGSGTRLTVV.

V and J are TRBV4-3 and TRBJ1-6; D unresolved. There are 15 residues in the CDR3. Germline CDR1 LGHNA, CDR2 YSLEER. V lost 1 base, J lost 0 bases, and 4 bases lay in between. The CDR3 DNA is TGCGCCAGCAGCCAAGGGAGCTCCTATAATTCACCCCTCCACTTT. It is translated as CASSQGSSYNSPLHF.

The V gene is TRBV25-1, the J gene TRBJ2-1; D possibly matches TRBD1 or TRBD2 (5 bases each). CDR1 and CDR2 (germline): MGHDK, SYGVNS. Trimming took off 3 bases at V and 8 bases at J, with 11 bases between the two ends. This CDR3 is built from 13 residues. The CDR3, as DNA: TGTGCCAGCAGTGACGGGGCCCGGGATGAGCAGTTCTTC. It yields the protein CASSDGARDEQFF.

The J gene is TRBJ2-1, the V gene TRBV9; the D gene is possibly TRBD2 (6 bases). The CDR3 covers 17 residues. CDR1 is SGDLS, CDR2 YYNGEE, per germline. Between the trimmed V and J ends, which lost 5 bases and 2 bases, there was a span of 20 bases. CDR3 coding DNA: TGTGCCAGCAGTGCATCACCCGGGACTTCCACCTACAATGAGCAGTTCTTC. This gives the protein CASSASPGTSTYNEQFF.

The J gene is TRBJ2-2, the V gene TRBV19; D gene ambiguous. Trimming shortened V by 5 bases and J by 6 bases, and 10 bases separated the two germline ends. CDR3 length equals 13 residues. Germline loops: CDR1 LNHDA, CDR2 SQIVND (reference sequence). CDR3 bases: TGTGCCAGTAGTGCGCAGATAGCCGGGGAGCTGTTTTTT. Its translation is CASSAQIAGELFF.

This chain links TRBV7-9 with TRBJ1-6; D ambiguous. The germline V gene encodes CDR1 SEHNR and CDR2 FQNEAQ (reference sequence). The CDR3 consists of 14 residues. Trimming pared 1 base from V and 4 bases from J, leaving 5 bases between. CDR3 coding DNA: TGTGCCAGCAGCTTAGAACAGTATAATTCACCCCTCCACTTT. It translates to CASSLEQYNSPLHF.